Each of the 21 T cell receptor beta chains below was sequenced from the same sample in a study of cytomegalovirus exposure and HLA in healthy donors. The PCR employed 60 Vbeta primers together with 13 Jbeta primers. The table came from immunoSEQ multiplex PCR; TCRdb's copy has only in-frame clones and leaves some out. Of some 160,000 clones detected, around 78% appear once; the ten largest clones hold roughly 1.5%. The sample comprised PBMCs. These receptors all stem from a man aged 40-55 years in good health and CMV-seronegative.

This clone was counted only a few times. This chain's CDR3 is CASSLAGDTGNTIYF. In nucleotides, the CDR3 is TGCGCCAGCAGCTTGGCCGGGGATACTGGAAACACCATATATTTT. The chain links TRBV5-1 to TRBJ1-3, with unresolved D. The CDR3 sequence is 15 residues long. The germline V and J ends were trimmed by 0 bases and 2 bases, with 9 bases remaining between them. Germline-derived CDR1 and CDR2 are SGHRS and YFSETQ.

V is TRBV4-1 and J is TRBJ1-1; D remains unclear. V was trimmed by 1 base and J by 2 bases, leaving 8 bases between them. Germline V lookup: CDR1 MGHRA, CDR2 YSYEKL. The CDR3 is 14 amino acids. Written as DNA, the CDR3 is TGCGCCAGCAGCCAAGGTAAAGCTAACACTGAAGCTTTCTTT. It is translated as CASSQGKANTEAFF.

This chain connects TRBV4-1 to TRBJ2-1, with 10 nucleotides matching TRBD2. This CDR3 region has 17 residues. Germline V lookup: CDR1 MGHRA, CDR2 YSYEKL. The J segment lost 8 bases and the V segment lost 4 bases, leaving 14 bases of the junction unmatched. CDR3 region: CASSRPGTVAGGHEQFF. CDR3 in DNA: TGCGCCAGCAGCCGTCCCGGGACTGTAGCGGGAGGCCATGAGCAGTTCTTC.

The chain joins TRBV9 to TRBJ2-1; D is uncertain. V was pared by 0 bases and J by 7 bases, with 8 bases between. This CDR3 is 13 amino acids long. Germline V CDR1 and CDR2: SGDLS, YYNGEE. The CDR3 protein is CASSVEARNEQFF. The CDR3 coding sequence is TGTGCCAGCAGCGTAGAGGCTAGGAATGAGCAGTTCTTC. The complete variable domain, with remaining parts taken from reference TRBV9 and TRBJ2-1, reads DSGVTQTPKHLITATGQRVTLRCSPRSGDLSVYWYQQSLDQGLQFLIQYYNGEERAKGNILERFSAQQFPDLHSELNLSSLELGDSALYFCASSVEARNEQFFGPGTRLTVL.

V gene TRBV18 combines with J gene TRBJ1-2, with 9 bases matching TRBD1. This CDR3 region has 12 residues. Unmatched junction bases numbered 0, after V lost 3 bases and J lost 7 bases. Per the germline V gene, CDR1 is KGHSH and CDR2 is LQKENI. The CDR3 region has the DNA TGTGCCAGCTCACCGGGACAGGGTGGCTACACCTTC. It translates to CASSPGQGGYTF.

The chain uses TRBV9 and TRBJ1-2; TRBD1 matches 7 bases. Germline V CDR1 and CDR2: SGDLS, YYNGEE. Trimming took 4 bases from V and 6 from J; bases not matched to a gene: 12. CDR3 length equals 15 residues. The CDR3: CASSTTGRGVDGYTF. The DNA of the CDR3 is TGTGCCAGCAGCACGACAGGGAGAGGTGTTGATGGCTACACCTTC.

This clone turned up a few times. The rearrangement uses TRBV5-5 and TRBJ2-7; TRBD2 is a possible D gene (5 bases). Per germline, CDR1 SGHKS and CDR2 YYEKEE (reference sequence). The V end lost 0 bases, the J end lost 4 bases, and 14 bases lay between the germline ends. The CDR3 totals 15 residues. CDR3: CASSLAGFGKYEQYV. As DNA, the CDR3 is TGTGCCAGCAGCTTGGCGGGGTTTGGGAAATACGAGCAGTACGTC.

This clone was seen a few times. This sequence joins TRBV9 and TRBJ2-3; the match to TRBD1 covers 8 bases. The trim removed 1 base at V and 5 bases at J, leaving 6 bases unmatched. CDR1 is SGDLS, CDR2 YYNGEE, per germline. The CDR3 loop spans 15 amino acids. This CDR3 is CASSVSRGLEDTQYF. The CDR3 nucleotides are TGTGCCAGCAGCGTATCCAGGGGGCTCGAAGATACGCAGTATTTT.

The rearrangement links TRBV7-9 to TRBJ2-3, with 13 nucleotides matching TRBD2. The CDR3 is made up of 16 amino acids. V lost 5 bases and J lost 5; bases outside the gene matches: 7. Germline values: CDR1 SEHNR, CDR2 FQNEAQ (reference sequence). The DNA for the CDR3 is TGTGCCAGCAGCCTTGGACTAGCGGGAGCGGAAGATACGCAGTATTTT. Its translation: CASSLGLAGAEDTQYF.

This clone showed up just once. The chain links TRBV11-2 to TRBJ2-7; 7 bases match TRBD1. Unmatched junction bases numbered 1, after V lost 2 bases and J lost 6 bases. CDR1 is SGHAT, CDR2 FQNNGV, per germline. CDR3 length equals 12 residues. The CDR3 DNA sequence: TGTGCCAGCAGCTTAAGGGGGCGCGAGCAGTACTTC. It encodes CASSLRGREQYF.

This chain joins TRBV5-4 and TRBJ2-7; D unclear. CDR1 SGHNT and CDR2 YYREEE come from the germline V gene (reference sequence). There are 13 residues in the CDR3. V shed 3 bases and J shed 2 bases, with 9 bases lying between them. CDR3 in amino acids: CASSSGPAYEQYF. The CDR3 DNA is TGTGCCAGCAGCTCGGGTCCAGCCTACGAGCAGTACTTC.

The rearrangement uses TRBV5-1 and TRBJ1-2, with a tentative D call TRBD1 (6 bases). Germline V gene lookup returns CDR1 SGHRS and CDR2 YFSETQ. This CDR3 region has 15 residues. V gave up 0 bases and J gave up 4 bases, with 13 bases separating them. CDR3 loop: CASSLAPGTLYGYTF. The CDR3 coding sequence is TGCGCCAGCAGCTTGGCCCCAGGGACACTCTATGGCTACACCTTC.

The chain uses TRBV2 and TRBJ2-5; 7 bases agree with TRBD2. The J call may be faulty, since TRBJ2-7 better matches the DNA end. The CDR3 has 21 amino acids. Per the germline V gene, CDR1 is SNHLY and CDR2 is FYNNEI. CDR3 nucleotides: TGTGCCAGCAGTGAATGGCGGATGGCGGGGGAGGGGAGGCTAGCGGTCCACGAGCAGTACTTC. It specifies CASSEWRMAGEGRLAVHEQYF.

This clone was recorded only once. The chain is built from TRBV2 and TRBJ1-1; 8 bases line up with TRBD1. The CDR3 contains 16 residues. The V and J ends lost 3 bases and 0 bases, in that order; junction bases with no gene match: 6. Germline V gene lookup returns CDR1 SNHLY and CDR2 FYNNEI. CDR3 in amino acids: CASSDGQGAMNTEAFF. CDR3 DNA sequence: TGTGCCAGCAGTGATGGGCAGGGGGCCATGAACACTGAAGCTTTCTTT.

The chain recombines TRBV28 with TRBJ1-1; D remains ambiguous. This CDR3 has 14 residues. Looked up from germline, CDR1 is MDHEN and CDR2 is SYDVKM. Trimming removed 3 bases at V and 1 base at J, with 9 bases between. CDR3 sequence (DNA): TGTGCCAGCAGTTTCAGCAGCGGGAACACTGAAGCTTTCTTT. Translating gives CASSFSSGNTEAFF.

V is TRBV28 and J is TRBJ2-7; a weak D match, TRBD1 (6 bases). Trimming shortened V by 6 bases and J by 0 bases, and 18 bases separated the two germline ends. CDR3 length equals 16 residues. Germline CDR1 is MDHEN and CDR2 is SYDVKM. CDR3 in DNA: TGTGCCAGCAGAGATACCCCCGGGACAATCTCCTACGAGCAGTACTTC. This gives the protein CASRDTPGTISYEQYF.

In DNA, the CDR3 is TGTGCCAGCAGTCCTTCGGACAGGAGGGGCAATCAGCCCCAGCATTTT. It codes for CASSPSDRRGNQPQHF. The chain employs TRBV28 and TRBJ1-5; TRBD1 matches 7 bases. V shed 5 bases and J 2 bases; nucleotides not matched to a gene: 9. CDR3 size: 16 residues. Per the germline V gene, CDR1 is MDHEN and CDR2 is SYDVKM. Drawing the rest from reference TRBV28 and TRBJ1-5, the complete variable domain is DVKVTQSSRYLVKRTGEKVFLECVQDMDHENMFWYRQDPGLGLRLIYFSYDVKMKEKGDIPEGYSVSREKKERFSLILESASTNQTSMYLCASSPSDRRGNQPQHFGDGTRLSIL.

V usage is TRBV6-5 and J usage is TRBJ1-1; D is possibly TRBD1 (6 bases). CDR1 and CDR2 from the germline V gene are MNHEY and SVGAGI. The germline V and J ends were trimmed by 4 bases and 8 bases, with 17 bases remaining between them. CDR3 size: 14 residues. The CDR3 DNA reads TGTGCCAGCAGTTTGGACGGGGGGGGCGAGGAAGCTTTCTTT. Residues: CASSLDGGGEEAFF.

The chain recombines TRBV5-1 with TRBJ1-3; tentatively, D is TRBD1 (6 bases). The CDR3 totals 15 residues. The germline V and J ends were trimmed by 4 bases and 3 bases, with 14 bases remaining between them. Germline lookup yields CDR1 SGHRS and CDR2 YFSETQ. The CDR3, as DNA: TGCGCCAGCAGCCCCACACAGGGTTGTGGAAACACCATATATTTT. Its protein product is CASSPTQGCGNTIYF. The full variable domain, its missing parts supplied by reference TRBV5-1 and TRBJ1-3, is KAGVTQTPRYLIKTRGQQVTLSCSPISGHRSVSWYQQTPGQGLQFLFEYFSETQRNKGNFPGRFSGRQFSNSRSEMNVSTLELGDSALYLCASSPTQGCGNTIYFGEGSWLTVV.

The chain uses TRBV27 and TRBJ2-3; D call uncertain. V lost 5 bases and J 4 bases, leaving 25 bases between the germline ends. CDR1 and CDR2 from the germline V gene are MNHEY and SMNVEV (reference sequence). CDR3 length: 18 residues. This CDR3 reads CASSARGGLAVLADTQYF. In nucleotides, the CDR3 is TGTGCCAGCAGTGCGCGCGGTGGTCTGGCCGTTTTAGCAGATACGCAGTATTTT.

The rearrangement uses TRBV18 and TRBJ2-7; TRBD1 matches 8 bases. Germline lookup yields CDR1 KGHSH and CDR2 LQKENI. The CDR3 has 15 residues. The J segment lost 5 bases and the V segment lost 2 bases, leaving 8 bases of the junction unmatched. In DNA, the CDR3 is TGTGCCAGCTCACCATCGCAGGGGGCGAGGCACGAGCAGTACTTC. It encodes CASSPSQGARHEQYF.